This section outlines one TCR beta chain sequence together with its context. This receptor's antigen is unknown. Base-call qualities are not available, and no considerably larger clone is one nucleotide away. The library relied on the immunoSEQ multiplex PCR assay. TCRdb's version of the immuneACCESS table is confined to in-frame rearrangements and falls short of the full clone set. An unresolved V gene accounts for under half of the shortfall where checked; the remainder is of unknown origin. The sample contains around 71,000 clones, roughly nine tenths of them found a single time. In total, the top ten clones hold about 1.2% of the sample. This entry belongs to a study of T cell changes during pregnancy in multiple sclerosis (dated by TCRdb to the late 2010s). Context from the whole study: The study examined how the T cell repertoire changed over the course of pregnancy in women with multiple sclerosis.

From the germline V gene (reference sequence), CDR1 is LNHDA and CDR2 is SQIVND. V and J lose 5 bases and 4 bases, and a span of 9 bases separates them. The CDR3 contains 13 residues, cysteine and phenylalanine counted. The only DNA kept is the CDR3, 39 bases in frame from the first base. The sample was peripheral blood, taken in the third trimester of pregnancy. Recombination joined TRBV19 with TRBJ1-5; too little of a D gene remains to name it. The receptor was isolated from a female donor with multiple sclerosis, enrolled in a pregnancy study. CDR3 protein: CASSPQTNQPQHF. Here is the DNA: TGTGCCAGTAGTCCACAGACAAATCAGCCCCAGCATTTT.